The rows below give T cell receptor beta chains drawn from one sample of a study of blood T cell repertoires in COVID-19. Clones were read by immunoSEQ multiplex PCR, and TCRdb kept only the in-frame ones, dropping some. The table includes hundreds of thousands of clones, roughly nine tenths detected once. Material for sequencing was peripheral blood. The source of these receptors is a man in his forties with acute or convalescent COVID-19. Each CDR3 is given with its conserved first and last residue. A D gene is named only where the DNA matches it firmly. Size tells how often a clone was seen (once, few, many) or the class of an expanded clone, and some rows leave it out.

V gene,clone size,J gene,D gene,CDR3 DNA,CDR3 protein
TRBV7-9,-,TRBJ2-7,TRBD2,TGTGCCAGCAGCTTAGTATCAGCGGGGAGATACTACGAGCAGTACTTC,CASSLVSAGRYYEQYF
TRBV6-6,-,TRBJ1-6,-,TGTGCCAGCAGTTACCGCGGGGGCAACTATAATTCACCCCTCCACTTT,CASSYRGGNYNSPLHF
TRBV7-9,once,TRBJ1-1,-,TGTGCCAGCAGCAGATCAGGGGTTTTCACTGAAGCTTTCTTT,CASSRSGVFTEAFF
TRBV9,-,TRBJ2-7,-,TGTGCCAGCAGCTATAGAGAGGGAGAGCAGTACTTC,CASSYREGEQYF
TRBV6-6,-,TRBJ2-5,-,TGTGCCAGCGTTTACCGGGAGAGGGGAATGGAGACCCAGTACTTC,CASVYRERGMETQYF
TRBV5-1,-,TRBJ1-3,-,TGCGCCAGCAGGTCGACACCAGGCACTGGAAACACCATATATTTT,CASRSTPGTGNTIYF
TRBV7-7,once,TRBJ2-2,TRBD2,TGTGCTAGCAGCTTAATAGCGGGAGACACCGGGGAGCTGTTTTTT,CASSLIAGDTGELFF
TRBV28,-,TRBJ2-7,TRBD1,TGTGCCAGCAGTTTATTGGGACAGGGGGGCTCCTACGAGCAGTACTTC,CASSLLGQGGSYEQYF
TRBV19,-,TRBJ1-6,TRBD1,TGTGCCAGTGATCGTGGGACAGGGGGTTCACCCCTCCACTTT,CASDRGTGGSPLHF
TRBV3-1/TRBV3-2,-,TRBJ2-1,TRBD1,TGTGCCAGCAGCCAACCTCAACAGAGACAGGGTTTAGGGTTCAGGGGCTACAATGAGCAGTTCTTC,CASSQPQQRQGLGFRGYNEQFF
TRBV9,-,TRBJ2-1,-,TGTGCCAGCAGCGTCCTGGAGTTGGATGAGCAGTTCTTC,CASSVLELDEQFF
TRBV9,-,TRBJ2-1,-,TGTGCCAGCAGCGTGGACTCTGCACTCAATGAGCAGTTCTTC,CASSVDSALNEQFF
TRBV19,-,TRBJ2-1,TRBD1,TGTGCCAGCGCCGGGACAGGTCCTCAAGAGCAGTTCTTC,CASAGTGPQEQFF
TRBV13,-,TRBJ2-7,TRBD2,TGTGCCAGCAGCATGGCTAGCGGGGATTCCTACGAGCAGTACTTC,CASSMASGDSYEQYF
TRBV18,-,TRBJ2-1,TRBD2,TGTGCCAGCTCACTCGGACTAGCGGGAGCTTACGATGAGCAGTTCTTC,CASSLGLAGAYDEQFF
TRBV7-8,-,TRBJ2-5,-,TGTGCCAGCAGCTTAGCCCGGACTCCTCCCGGGGAGACCCAGTACTTC,CASSLARTPPGETQYF
TRBV28,-,TRBJ1-2,TRBD1,TGTGCCAGCAGCCCGGACAGGGGAGACTATGGCTACACCTTC,CASSPDRGDYGYTF
TRBV30,few,TRBJ1-3,-,TGTGCCTGGAGTCCGCGGACTGACACTGGAAACACCATATATTTT,CAWSPRTDTGNTIYF
TRBV16,-,TRBJ2-2,TRBD2,TGTGCCAGCAGCCCGAGAAGTAGCGGGAGGGACACCGGGGAGCTGTTTTTT,CASSPRSSGRDTGELFF
TRBV6-2/TRBV6-3,once,TRBJ2-7,-,TGTGCCAGCAGTTACGAGCTATCTAGGGCCAAGGGGGACTACGAGCAGTACTTC,CASSYELSRAKGDYEQYF
TRBV18,-,TRBJ2-1,-,TGTGCCAGCTCACCGCCGGGACTTCGAGATGAGCAGTTCTTC,CASSPPGLRDEQFF
TRBV6-2/TRBV6-3,-,TRBJ1-2,-,TGTGCCAGCAGTTACCGGCTCCAGGCAGCCTACACCTTC,CASSYRLQAAYTF
TRBV5-5,-,TRBJ2-7,TRBD2,TGTGCCAGCAGCTTGGCCGATCTAGCGGGGACGAAACGCATCTCCTACGAGCAGTACTTC,CASSLADLAGTKRISYEQYF
TRBV29-1,-,TRBJ1-2,-,TGCAGCGTTGACAGGGCTGAGGGCTACACCTTC,CSVDRAEGYTF
TRBV3-1/TRBV3-2,few,TRBJ1-6,-,TGTGCCAGCAGCCAACCGGGACAAAATTCACCCCTCCACTTT,CASSQPGQNSPLHF